This T cell receptor (beta chain) was sequenced in a study of preoperative IRX-2 immunotherapy in early breast cancer. Germline CDR1 LGHNA, CDR2 YNFKEQ. This CDR3 spans 14 amino acids. Between the trimmed V and J ends, which lost 4 bases and 6 bases, there was a span of 16 bases. Sample treatment: preoperative locoregional IRX-2 cytokine immunotherapy. Patients received preoperative, locoregional IRX-2 cytokine immunotherapy in a phase Ib study. The table came from immunoSEQ multiplex PCR; TCRdb's copy has only in-frame clones and leaves some out. This table has roughly 25,000 clones, around 95% appearing once.

The sequencing here drew on tumor tissue, taken after IRX-2 immunotherapy. V is TRBV4-2 and J is TRBJ2-7; D not certain. The receptor was derived from a human donor with breast cancer. CDR3 nucleotides: TGTGCCAGCAGCCCAGCCCTAGAAACGGCCGAGCAGTACTTC. It yields the protein CASSPALETAEQYF.